The present entry profiles one T cell receptor beta chain with its context. The antigen remains unidentified. 13 Jbeta primers and 60 Vbeta primers were used for the PCR. The method was immunoSEQ multiplex PCR; TCRdb's version includes in-frame clones alone and lacks a portion of them. The sample includes over 120,000 clones, 78% seen only once; the top ten take 2.4%. V was clipped by 0 bases and J by 7 bases, with 17 bases between them. The germline V gene encodes CDR1 SGDLS and CDR2 YYNGEE. The CDR3 runs 16 residues. The data are from a study of cytomegalovirus exposure and HLA in healthy donors. Study findings and constraints: In the analysis, some V segments, TRBV6-2 and TRBV6-3 included, were excluded as indistinguishable.

V and J are TRBV9 and TRBJ2-4; a weak D match, TRBD2 (5 bases). This clonotype was sampled from a woman between 18 and 29 years old in good health and CMV-seropositive. Source material: PBMCs. This chain's CDR3 is CASSVGMAAEGNIQYF. Written as DNA, the CDR3 is TGTGCCAGCAGCGTAGGTATGGCAGCGGAAGGTAACATTCAGTACTTC.